This T cell receptor beta chain was retrieved from a study of T cells in women clearing cervical HPV infection. Study overall: Case blood was drawn when the lesion was first found; control blood after infection became undetectable.

Points on this clone: The read stops 3 residues short of the end of the CDR3; the missing end is completed from the germline J gene.

The method was immunoSEQ multiplex PCR; TCRdb's version includes in-frame clones alone and lacks a portion of them. This table holds under 50,000 clones. The CDR3 sequence is 17 residues long. Germline CDR1 reads SNHLY; CDR2 reads FYNNEI. J gave up 0 bases and V 10 bases, and 15 bases lay outside the gene matches. Specimen: blood buffy coat. This receptor was identified in a woman between 18 and 70 years old with a cervical HPV16 infection that either progressed to CIN3+ or cleared (not recorded which). This chain links TRBV2 with TRBJ2-1; TRBD1 aligns across 7 bases. The covered CDR3 bases are TGTGCCAAAGACAGGGTTGGGGAAACGAGCTCCTACAATGAG. Amino acid sequence: CAKDRVGETSSYNE. The complete CDR3 sequence is CAKDRVGETSSYNEQFF. Looking up the rest from reference TRBV2 and TRBJ2-1 gives the full variable domain: EPEVTQTPSHQVTQMGQEVILRCVPISNHLYFYWYRQILGQKVEFLVSFYNNEISEKSEIFDDQFSVERPDGSNFTLKIRSTKLEDSAMYFCAKDRVGETSSYNEQFFGPGTRLTVL.